The 15 T cell receptor beta chains presented below share a single source sample, sequenced in a study of control samples from healthy donors and cancer patients. TCRdb keeps only in-frame clones here, not all; method: immunoSEQ multiplex PCR. The data hold some 77,000 clones, with 85% to 90% observed a single time. The material sequenced was blood. The source of these receptors is an older woman in good health.

The chain is built from TRBV2 and TRBJ1-6, with a possible D match to TRBD1 (6 bases). Trimming removed 6 bases from V and 7 bases from J, with 13 bases in between. Germline loops: CDR1 SNHLY, CDR2 FYNNEI. The CDR3 contains 14 residues. DNA for the CDR3: TGTGCCAGCAGCCGGGGGACACCCAATTCACCCCTCCACTTT. Translating it yields CASSRGTPNSPLHF.

The V gene is TRBV28, the J gene TRBJ2-7; maybe TRBD2 (6 bases). Trimming removed 6 bases at V and 7 bases at J, with 16 bases between. The CDR3 is made up of 13 amino acids. Germline V gene data show CDR1 as MDHEN and CDR2 as SYDVKM. The CDR3 reads CASSRRLVREQYF. The DNA for the CDR3 is TGTGCCAGCAGCCGCCGACTAGTGAGGGAGCAGTACTTC.

This chain links TRBV30 with TRBJ1-6; D possibly corresponds to TRBD1 (5 bases). From germline, CDR1 is GTSNPN and CDR2 SVGIG (reference sequence). This CDR3 has 14 residues. Trimming left V 5 bases short and J 7 bases short, with 15 bases between. CDR3 protein: CAWGFGTLNSPLHF. The CDR3 DNA reads TGTGCCTGGGGCTTCGGGACGTTAAATTCACCCCTCCACTTT.

The chain couples TRBV6-1 to TRBJ1-5; D not resolved. Per the germline V gene, CDR1 is MNHNS and CDR2 is SASEGT. Trimming shortened V by 0 bases and J by 0 bases, and 6 bases separated the two germline ends. The CDR3 sequence is 15 residues long. CDR3 amino acids: CASSEAGDSNQPQHF. In nucleotides, the CDR3 is TGTGCCAGCAGTGAAGCCGGGGATAGCAATCAGCCCCAGCATTTT.

This rearrangement joins TRBV7-9 to TRBJ2-1; 14 bases align to TRBD2. The CDR3 extends over 15 amino acids. Trimming took 5 bases from V and 9 from J; bases not matched to a gene: 6. Germline CDR1 reads SEHNR; CDR2 reads FQNEAQ (reference sequence). CDR3 bases: TGTGCCAGCAGCCCAGGGACTAGCGGGAGAGTTGAGCAGTTCTTC. Its protein is CASSPGTSGRVEQFF.

The V gene is TRBV28, the J gene TRBJ1-1, with D possibly matching TRBD1 (6 bases). Germline V CDR1 and CDR2: MDHEN, SYDVKM. This CDR3 region has 15 residues. V dropped 3 bases and J dropped 12 bases, with 23 bases sitting between them. CDR3 coding DNA: TGTGCCAGCAGTTTTGGCCTCCCCCAACAGGGAGGAACTTTCTTT. Residues: CASSFGLPQQGGTFF.

This clone came up a few times. The chain has TRBV7-8 and TRBJ1-1, with 7 positions matching TRBD1. Germline V gives CDR1 SGHVS, CDR2 FQNEAQ. The CDR3 spans 13 residues. Germline trimming cut 3 bases from V and 6 bases from J; bases unmatched to any gene: 4. CDR3 sequence (DNA): TGTGCCAGCAGCTTGGCCGGGACAGCTGAAGCTTTCTTT. Amino acid sequence: CASSLAGTAEAFF. Based on the CDR3 plus reference TRBV7-8 and TRBJ1-1, the full variable domain is GAGVSQSPRYKVAKRGQDVALRCDPISGHVSLFWYQQALGQGPEFLTYFQNEAQLDKSGLPSDRFFAERPEGSVSTLKIQRTQQEDSAVYLCASSLAGTAEAFFGQGTRLTVV.

The V and J genes are TRBV18 and TRBJ1-2; no definite D call. Trimming took 3 bases from V and 4 from J, leaving 18 bases between them. Germline values: CDR1 KGHSH, CDR2 LQKENI. This CDR3 spans 16 amino acids. Written as DNA, the CDR3 is TGTGCCAGCTCACCCTCTTCGGACGGACCCAGCTATGGCTACACCTTC. Its protein product is CASSPSSDGPSYGYTF.

As DNA, the CDR3 is TGTGCCAGCAGCTTGGGTGAGACCCAGTACTTC. Translating it yields CASSLGETQYF. The J gene is TRBJ2-5, the V gene TRBV2; D gene unclear. CDR3 length equals 11 residues. Germline V gives CDR1 SNHLY, CDR2 FYNNEI. Trimming took off 6 bases at V and 5 bases at J, with 7 bases between the two ends.

V and J are TRBV11-2 and TRBJ2-5; TRBD2 agrees at 14 bases. Germline-derived CDR1 and CDR2 are SGHAT and FQNNGV. The CDR3 is 16 residues long. Trimming took 5 bases from V and 4 from J; bases not matched to a gene: 6. The CDR3 is CASSRRGTSGRETQYF. CDR3 DNA: TGTGCCAGCAGCAGAAGAGGGACTAGCGGGAGAGAGACCCAGTACTTC.

The chain uses TRBV6-5 and TRBJ2-1, with D tentatively TRBD1 (6 bases). Trimming pared 5 bases from V and 0 bases from J, leaving 11 bases between. CDR1 is MNHEY and CDR2 is SVGAGI in the germline V gene. The CDR3 covers 15 residues. CDR3 in DNA: TGTGCCAGCAGTCAAACAGGGTACTCCTACAATGAGCAGTTCTTC. This sequence encodes CASSQTGYSYNEQFF.

V is TRBV28 and J is TRBJ1-3; TRBD1 matches 9 bases. Per germline, CDR1 MDHEN and CDR2 SYDVKM. V gave up 1 base and J gave up 8 bases; unmatched junction bases: 6. The CDR3 runs 15 residues. The CDR3 DNA reads as TGTGCCAGCAGTTTATCCCCGACAGGGGGGTACACCATATATTTT. Translation gives CASSLSPTGGYTIYF.

V gene TRBV5-1 combines with J gene TRBJ1-1; D is undetermined. V lost 0 bases to trimming and J lost 2 bases, with 8 bases between them. The germline CDR1 and CDR2 sequences are SGHRS and YFSETQ. CDR3 length: 14 amino acids. The CDR3 DNA is TGCGCCAGCAGCTTGGTGGTTAGCAACACTGAAGCTTTCTTT. As protein: CASSLVVSNTEAFF.

This clone was recorded a few times. This chain uses TRBV11-2 with TRBJ2-2; TRBD2 is a possible D gene (7 bases). V dropped 3 bases and J dropped 9 bases, with 11 bases sitting between them. The CDR3 sequence is 13 residues long. Per germline, CDR1 SGHAT and CDR2 FQNNGV. Here the CDR3 DNA reads TGTGCCAGCAGCTTCGGGGGGCGCAGGGAGCTGTTTTTT. It is translated as CASSFGGRRELFF.

The chain combines TRBV2 with TRBJ2-3; 9 bases map to TRBD2. Germline lookup yields CDR1 SNHLY and CDR2 FYNNEI. The length of the CDR3 is 15 residues. The trim removed 7 bases at V and 1 base at J, leaving 6 bases unmatched. Written as DNA, the CDR3 is TGTGCCAGCACCCTTAGCGGGGGTGGCACAGATACGCAGTATTTT. Encoded protein: CASTLSGGGTDTQYF.